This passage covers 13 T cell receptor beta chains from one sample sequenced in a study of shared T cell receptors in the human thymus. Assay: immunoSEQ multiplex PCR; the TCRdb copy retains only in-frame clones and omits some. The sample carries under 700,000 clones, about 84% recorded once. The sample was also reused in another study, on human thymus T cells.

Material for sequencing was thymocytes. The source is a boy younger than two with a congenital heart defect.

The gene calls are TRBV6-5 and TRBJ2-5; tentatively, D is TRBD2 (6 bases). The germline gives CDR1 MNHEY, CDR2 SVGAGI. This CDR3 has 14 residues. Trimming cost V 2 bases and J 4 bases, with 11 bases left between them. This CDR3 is CASSYELGGETQYF. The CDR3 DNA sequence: TGTGCCAGCAGTTACGAATTGGGGGGAGAGACCCAGTACTTC.

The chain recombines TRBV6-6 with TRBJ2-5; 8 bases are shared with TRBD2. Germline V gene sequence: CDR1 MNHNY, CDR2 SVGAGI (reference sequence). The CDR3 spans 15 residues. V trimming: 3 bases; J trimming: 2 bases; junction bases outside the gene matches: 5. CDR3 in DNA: TGTGCCAGCAGTTATGCCGGGACTAGGCAAGAGACCCAGTACTTC. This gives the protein CASSYAGTRQETQYF.

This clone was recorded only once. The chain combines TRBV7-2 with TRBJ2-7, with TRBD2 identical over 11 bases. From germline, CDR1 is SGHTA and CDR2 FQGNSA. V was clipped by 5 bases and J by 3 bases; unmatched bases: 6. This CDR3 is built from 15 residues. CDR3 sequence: CASSPRGTSGYEQYF. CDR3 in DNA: TGTGCCAGCAGCCCCAGAGGGACTAGCGGCTACGAGCAGTACTTC.

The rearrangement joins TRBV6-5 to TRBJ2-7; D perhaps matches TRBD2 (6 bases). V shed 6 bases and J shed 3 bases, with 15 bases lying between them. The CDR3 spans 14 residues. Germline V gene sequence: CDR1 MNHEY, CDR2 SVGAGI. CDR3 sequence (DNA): TGTGCCAGCAGCCGCAGGAGGGTGGACTACGAGCAGTACTTC. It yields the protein CASSRRRVDYEQYF.

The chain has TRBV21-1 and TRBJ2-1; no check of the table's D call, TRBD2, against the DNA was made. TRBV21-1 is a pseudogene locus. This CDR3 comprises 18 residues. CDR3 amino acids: CASSKGGGRDPSYNEQFF. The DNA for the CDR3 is TGTGCCAGCAGCAAAGGGGGGGGGAGGGACCCTTCCTACAATGAGCAGTTCTTC.

CDR3 amino acids: CASRSGLAPKGGYEQYF. Here the CDR3 DNA reads TGTGCCAGCCGATCGGGACTAGCGCCTAAGGGAGGCTACGAGCAGTACTTC. The V and J genes are TRBV28 and TRBJ2-7, with 10 bases aligning to TRBD2. The CDR3 loop spans 17 amino acids. Germline V lookup: CDR1 MDHEN, CDR2 SYDVKM. V was clipped by 8 bases and J by 3 bases; unmatched bases: 16.

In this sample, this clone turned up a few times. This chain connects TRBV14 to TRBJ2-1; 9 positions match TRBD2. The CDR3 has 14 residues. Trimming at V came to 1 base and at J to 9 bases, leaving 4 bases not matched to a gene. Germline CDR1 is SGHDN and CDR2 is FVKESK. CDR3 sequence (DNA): TGTGCCAGCAGCCAAGCTAGCGGGAAATTTGAGCAGTTCTTC. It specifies CASSQASGKFEQFF.

The CDR3 protein is CATTLAGGPSDTQYF. In DNA, the CDR3 is TGCGCCACCACCCTCGCGGGAGGGCCCTCAGATACGCAGTATTTT. This chain connects TRBV5-1 to TRBJ2-3, with 9 bases identical to TRBD2. Germline V lookup: CDR1 SGHRS, CDR2 YFSETQ. J gave up 4 bases and V 9 bases, and 12 bases lay outside the gene matches. CDR3 length equals 15 residues. The full variable domain, rest sourced from reference TRBV5-1 and TRBJ2-3, is KAGVTQTPRYLIKTRGQQVTLSCSPISGHRSVSWYQQTPGQGLQFLFEYFSETQRNKGNFPGRFSGRQFSNSRSEMNVSTLELGDSALYLCATTLAGGPSDTQYFGPGTRLTVL.

The CDR3, as DNA: TGTGCCAGCAGCTTAGAACCCAGGGCAGTTGGGAACTACGAGCAGTACTTC. It translates to CASSLEPRAVGNYEQYF. The chain employs TRBV7-2 and TRBJ2-7; D is perhaps TRBD1 (5 bases). Looked up from germline, CDR1 is SGHTA and CDR2 is FQGNSA. The V and J ends lost 1 base and 3 bases respectively, with 19 bases between them. The CDR3 consists of 17 residues.

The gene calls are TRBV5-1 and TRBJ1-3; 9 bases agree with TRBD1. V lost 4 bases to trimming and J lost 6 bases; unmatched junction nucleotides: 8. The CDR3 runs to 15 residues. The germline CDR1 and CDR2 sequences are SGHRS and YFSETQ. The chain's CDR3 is CASSNLGQGPNTIYF. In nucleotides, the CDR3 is TGCGCCAGCAGCAACCTCGGACAGGGGCCAAACACCATATATTTT.

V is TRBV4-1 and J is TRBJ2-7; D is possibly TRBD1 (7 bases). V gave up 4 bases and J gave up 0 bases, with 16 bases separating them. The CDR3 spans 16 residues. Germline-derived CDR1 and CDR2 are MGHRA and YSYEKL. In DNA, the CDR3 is TGCGCCAGCAGCCCAGGGGGACTCAACAGCTCCTACGAGCAGTACTTC. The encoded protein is CASSPGGLNSSYEQYF.

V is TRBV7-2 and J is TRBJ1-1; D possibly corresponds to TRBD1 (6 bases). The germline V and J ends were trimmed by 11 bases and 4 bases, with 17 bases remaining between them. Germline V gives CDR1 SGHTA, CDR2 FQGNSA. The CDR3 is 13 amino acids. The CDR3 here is CAHAGAVGTEAFF. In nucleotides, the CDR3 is TGTGCCCACGCGGGGGCGGTGGGCACTGAAGCTTTCTTT.

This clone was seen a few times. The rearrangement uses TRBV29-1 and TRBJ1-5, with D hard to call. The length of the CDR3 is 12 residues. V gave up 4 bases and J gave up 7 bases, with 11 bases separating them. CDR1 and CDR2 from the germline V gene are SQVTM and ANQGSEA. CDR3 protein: CSVVVPEQPQHF. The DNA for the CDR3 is TGCAGCGTTGTCGTCCCGGAGCAGCCCCAGCATTTT.